This entry lists 23 T cell receptor beta chains sequenced from one sample in a study of blood T cell repertoires in COVID-19. TCRdb's copy holds only in-frame clones and misses some; the assay was immunoSEQ multiplex PCR. This table holds roughly 180,000 clones, around 82% found once. The sample comprised PBMCs or T cells enriched from blood (not recorded which). These receptors were obtained from a man between 40 and 49 years old who had recovered from COVID-19.

CDR3 sequence reads: CASNPMGGRETQYF. In nucleotides, the CDR3 is TGTGCCAGCAACCCTATGGGGGGGCGAGAGACCCAGTACTTC. The rearrangement joins TRBV7-2 to TRBJ2-5; D may be TRBD2 (7 bases). V lost 7 bases and J lost 4, with 16 bases in between. The germline V gene encodes CDR1 SGHTA and CDR2 FQGNSA. The CDR3 sequence is 14 residues long. Full variable domain (rest looked up from reference TRBV7-2 and TRBJ2-5): GAGVSQSPSNKVTEKGKDVELRCDPISGHTALYWYRQSLGQGLEFLIYFQGNSAPDKSGLPSDRFSAERTGGSVSTLTIQRTQQEDSAVYLCASNPMGGRETQYFGPGTRLLVL.

The chain joins TRBV6-6 to TRBJ2-7; 11 bases are a match to TRBD2. This CDR3 region has 16 residues. From germline, CDR1 is MNHNY and CDR2 SVGAGI (reference sequence). J gave up 1 base and V 4 bases, and 6 bases lay outside the gene matches. The CDR3 nucleotides read TGTGCCAGCAGTTCGGGACTAGCGGAAATATCCTACGAGCAGTACGTC. Protein: CASSSGLAEISYEQYV.

The rearrangement uses TRBV27 and TRBJ1-6; D is undetermined. CDR3 length: 13 residues. The V gene lost 10 bases and the J gene lost 6 bases, with 13 bases spanning the gap. Germline CDR1 reads MNHEY; CDR2 reads SMNVEV (reference sequence). The CDR3 region is CATKLFLNSPLHF. The CDR3 DNA sequence: TGTGCCACCAAACTGTTTCTTAATTCACCCCTCCACTTT.

This chain uses TRBV4-1 with TRBJ1-2; 8 nucleotides agree with TRBD1. Germline CDR1 is MGHRA and CDR2 is YSYEKL. The length of the CDR3 is 15 residues. With 1 base clipped from V and 4 bases from J, the junction kept 5 bases outside the gene matches. CDR3 DNA: TGCGCCAGCAGCCAAGTTGGGACAGGAGTCTATGGCTACACCTTC. Its protein is CASSQVGTGVYGYTF.

The V and J genes are TRBV5-4 and TRBJ1-6; D is unclear. The germline V and J ends were trimmed by 2 bases and 4 bases, with 13 bases remaining between them. The CDR3 extends over 16 amino acids. From germline, CDR1 is SGHNT and CDR2 YYREEE (reference sequence). The CDR3 is CASSFAGAGYNSPLHF. CDR3 coding DNA: TGTGCCAGCAGCTTTGCCGGAGCCGGGTATAATTCACCCCTCCACTTT.

In its sample, this clone was seen once. The genes are TRBV27 and TRBJ2-3; D call uncertain. This CDR3 contains 16 residues. The germline V and J ends were trimmed by 7 bases and 0 bases, with 17 bases remaining between them. The germline CDR1 and CDR2 sequences are MNHEY and SMNVEV (reference sequence). CDR3: CASTQVGSTSTDTQYF. The CDR3 DNA reads TGTGCCAGCACCCAAGTCGGATCGACTAGCACAGATACGCAGTATTTT.

In the case of this clone: Its ends do not fully match the called genes, so a read error is possible. The chain recombines TRBV9 with TRBJ2-2; maybe TRBD1 (6 bases). The germline gives CDR1 SGDLS, CDR2 YYNGEE. There are 16 residues in the CDR3. The CDR3: CASSADHRVNTEELFF. In nucleotides, the CDR3 is TGTGCCAGCAGCGCCGACCACAGGGTGAACACCGAGGAGCTGTTTTTT. The full variable domain, in which reference TRBV9 and TRBJ2-2 provide the parts outside the CDR3, is DSGVTQTPKHLITATGQRVTLRCSPRSGDLSVYWYQQSLDQGLQFLIQYYNGEERAKGNILERFSAQQFPDLHSELNLSSLELGDSALYFCASSADHRVNTEELFFGEGSRLTVL.

The chain uses TRBV6-5 and TRBJ2-2, with 8 positions matching TRBD1. V shed 7 bases, J shed 6 bases, and the junction held 7 bases outside the gene matches. The CDR3 runs to 14 residues. CDR1 is MNHEY, CDR2 SVGAGI, per germline. DNA for the CDR3: TGTGCCAGCACACAGGACAGGGTAGCCGGGGAGCTGTTTTTT. It yields the protein CASTQDRVAGELFF.

V and J are TRBV5-1 and TRBJ1-2; D gene unclear. Trimming left V 3 bases short and J 2 bases short, with 11 bases between. The germline CDR1 and CDR2 sequences are SGHRS and YFSETQ. The CDR3 extends over 14 amino acids. The CDR3 DNA is TGCGCCAGCAGCTCCCGTGGGGAGAACTATGGCTACACCTTC. This translates into CASSSRGENYGYTF.

CDR3: CASSPSAADTQYF. CDR3 coding DNA: TGTGCCAGCAGCCCTAGCGCCGCAGATACGCAGTATTTT. The gene calls are TRBV7-9 and TRBJ2-3; TRBD2 is a possible D gene (6 bases). CDR1 and CDR2 from the germline V gene are SEHNR and FQNEAQ (reference sequence). V was trimmed by 5 bases and J by 4 bases, leaving 10 bases between them. The CDR3 is made up of 13 amino acids.

V usage is TRBV5-6 and J usage is TRBJ1-5, with 7 bases identical to TRBD1. CDR1 is SGHDT and CDR2 is YYEEEE in the germline V gene. There are 14 residues in the CDR3. V lost 4 bases and J lost 4; bases outside the gene matches: 5. The CDR3 spells CASSDGTANQPQHF. The CDR3 DNA reads as TGTGCCAGCAGCGACGGGACAGCTAATCAGCCCCAGCATTTT.

The V and J genes are TRBV27 and TRBJ1-6; 9 bases are a match to TRBD1. CDR3 size: 15 residues. Germline CDR1 is MNHEY and CDR2 is SMNVEV (reference sequence). Trimming took 2 bases from V and 12 from J; bases not matched to a gene: 8. The CDR3 DNA reads as TGTGCCAGCAGTTTAGACGGGACAGGGAGTGGACCCCTCCACTTT. This sequence encodes CASSLDGTGSGPLHF.

This clone appeared once. The chain has TRBV10-3 and TRBJ2-7; D ambiguous. Germline CDR1 and CDR2: ENHRY and SYGVKD. The germline V and J ends were trimmed by 0 bases and 2 bases, with 8 bases remaining between them. There are 14 residues in the CDR3. The CDR3 DNA reads as TGTGCCATCAGTGAGTCAGCAGGCACCTACGAGCAGTACGTC. It specifies CAISESAGTYEQYV.

The chain carries TRBV11-1 and TRBJ2-1; tentatively, D is TRBD2 (5 bases). With 5 bases removed from V and 6 bases from J, the gap between germline ends came to 17 bases. This CDR3 is 15 amino acids long. Germline V gene lookup returns CDR1 SGHAT and CDR2 FQDESV (reference sequence). The CDR3 loop reads CASSPSEDSFNEQFF. CDR3 in DNA: TGTGCCAGCAGCCCCTCGGAGGATTCTTTCAATGAGCAGTTCTTC.

The chain combines TRBV18 with TRBJ2-5; 7 bases align to TRBD2. Trimming removed 0 bases from V and 2 bases from J; junction bases left unmatched: 3. The CDR3 is made up of 15 amino acids. Germline CDR1 and CDR2: KGHSH and LQKENI. CDR3 region: CASSPPVGGQETQYF. As DNA, the CDR3 is TGTGCCAGCTCACCACCGGTCGGGGGGCAAGAGACCCAGTACTTC.

The V gene is TRBV19, the J gene TRBJ1-5, with 9 bases matching TRBD1. Germline CDR1 and CDR2: LNHDA and SQIVND (reference sequence). The CDR3 length is 17 residues. V lost 6 bases to trimming and J lost 5 bases; unmatched junction nucleotides: 14. The CDR3 region has the DNA TGTGCCAGTAGGCATTCTCCCGGGACAGGGTTCTATCAGCCCCAGCATTTT. Its protein product is CASRHSPGTGFYQPQHF.

The genes are TRBV6-5 and TRBJ1-1, with 9 bases fitting TRBD1. This CDR3 has 14 residues. Germline CDR1 and CDR2: MNHEY and SVGAGI. Trimming cost V 8 bases and J 4 bases; bases outside gene matches: 8. CDR3 in amino acids: CASSPGQGFTEAFF. As DNA, the CDR3 is TGTGCCAGCTCCCCGGGACAGGGTTTCACTGAAGCTTTCTTT.

The chain recombines TRBV4-3 with TRBJ2-2, with unresolved D. The CDR3 totals 17 residues. V dropped 4 bases and J dropped 5 bases, with 20 bases sitting between them. CDR1 is LGHNA, CDR2 YSLEER, per germline. CDR3 in amino acids: CASSPSLSSRKTGELFF. The CDR3 nucleotides are TGCGCCAGCAGCCCTTCACTTAGCTCCCGGAAGACCGGGGAGCTGTTTTTT.

This chain joins TRBV2 and TRBJ2-7; TRBD2 agrees at 7 bases. Germline CDR1 and CDR2: SNHLY and FYNNEI. After removal of 6 bases from V and 0 bases from J, the junction contained 11 bases not matched to a gene. The CDR3 loop spans 16 amino acids. The CDR3 DNA follows: TGTGCCAGCAGCCTCGGGGGGACCGAGGGCTCCTACGAGCAGTACGTC. Residues: CASSLGGTEGSYEQYV.

The rearrangement links TRBV11-3 to TRBJ2-5, with D possibly being TRBD1 (6 bases). The ends were cut back, 5 bases at V and 2 bases at J, with 12 bases in the middle. The germline CDR1 and CDR2 sequences are SGHNT and YENEEA. This CDR3 is 14 amino acids long. The CDR3 spells CASSPGDGQETQYF. CDR3 nucleotide sequence: TGTGCCAGCAGCCCAGGGGACGGTCAAGAGACCCAGTACTTC.

The chain is built from TRBV7-3 and TRBJ2-1; 7 bases map to TRBD2. Germline V CDR1 and CDR2: SGHTA, FQGTGA. V was clipped by 0 bases and J by 13 bases; unmatched bases: 6. The CDR3 extends over 13 amino acids. For the CDR3, the DNA is TGTGCCAGCAGCTTAACCTTTGCGGGGGTCCAGTTCTTC. Amino acids: CASSLTFAGVQFF.

This sequence joins TRBV5-5 and TRBJ1-2, with D tentatively TRBD1 (5 bases). The length of the CDR3 is 15 residues. Germline V gene sequence: CDR1 SGHKS, CDR2 YYEKEE (reference sequence). Trimming took 4 bases from V and 4 from J, leaving 17 bases between them. This chain's CDR3 is CASSLGVEQLYGYTF. The CDR3 bases are TGTGCCAGCAGCCTGGGGGTGGAACAGCTCTATGGCTACACCTTC. The full variable domain, rest sourced from reference TRBV5-5 and TRBJ1-2, is DAGVTQSPTHLIKTRGQQVTLRCSPISGHKSVSWYQQVLGQGPQFIFQYYEKEERGRGNFPDRFSARQFPNYSSELNVNALLLGDSALYLCASSLGVEQLYGYTFGSGTRLTVV.

The chain combines TRBV14 with TRBJ2-1; tentatively, D is TRBD1 (5 bases). V was clipped by 2 bases and J by 8 bases, with 13 bases between them. Germline V gene sequence: CDR1 SGHDN, CDR2 FVKESK. This CDR3 region has 14 residues. CDR3 bases: TGTGCCAGCAGCCAACAGGGAAGTTACCATGAGCAGTTCTTC. This gives the protein CASSQQGSYHEQFF.